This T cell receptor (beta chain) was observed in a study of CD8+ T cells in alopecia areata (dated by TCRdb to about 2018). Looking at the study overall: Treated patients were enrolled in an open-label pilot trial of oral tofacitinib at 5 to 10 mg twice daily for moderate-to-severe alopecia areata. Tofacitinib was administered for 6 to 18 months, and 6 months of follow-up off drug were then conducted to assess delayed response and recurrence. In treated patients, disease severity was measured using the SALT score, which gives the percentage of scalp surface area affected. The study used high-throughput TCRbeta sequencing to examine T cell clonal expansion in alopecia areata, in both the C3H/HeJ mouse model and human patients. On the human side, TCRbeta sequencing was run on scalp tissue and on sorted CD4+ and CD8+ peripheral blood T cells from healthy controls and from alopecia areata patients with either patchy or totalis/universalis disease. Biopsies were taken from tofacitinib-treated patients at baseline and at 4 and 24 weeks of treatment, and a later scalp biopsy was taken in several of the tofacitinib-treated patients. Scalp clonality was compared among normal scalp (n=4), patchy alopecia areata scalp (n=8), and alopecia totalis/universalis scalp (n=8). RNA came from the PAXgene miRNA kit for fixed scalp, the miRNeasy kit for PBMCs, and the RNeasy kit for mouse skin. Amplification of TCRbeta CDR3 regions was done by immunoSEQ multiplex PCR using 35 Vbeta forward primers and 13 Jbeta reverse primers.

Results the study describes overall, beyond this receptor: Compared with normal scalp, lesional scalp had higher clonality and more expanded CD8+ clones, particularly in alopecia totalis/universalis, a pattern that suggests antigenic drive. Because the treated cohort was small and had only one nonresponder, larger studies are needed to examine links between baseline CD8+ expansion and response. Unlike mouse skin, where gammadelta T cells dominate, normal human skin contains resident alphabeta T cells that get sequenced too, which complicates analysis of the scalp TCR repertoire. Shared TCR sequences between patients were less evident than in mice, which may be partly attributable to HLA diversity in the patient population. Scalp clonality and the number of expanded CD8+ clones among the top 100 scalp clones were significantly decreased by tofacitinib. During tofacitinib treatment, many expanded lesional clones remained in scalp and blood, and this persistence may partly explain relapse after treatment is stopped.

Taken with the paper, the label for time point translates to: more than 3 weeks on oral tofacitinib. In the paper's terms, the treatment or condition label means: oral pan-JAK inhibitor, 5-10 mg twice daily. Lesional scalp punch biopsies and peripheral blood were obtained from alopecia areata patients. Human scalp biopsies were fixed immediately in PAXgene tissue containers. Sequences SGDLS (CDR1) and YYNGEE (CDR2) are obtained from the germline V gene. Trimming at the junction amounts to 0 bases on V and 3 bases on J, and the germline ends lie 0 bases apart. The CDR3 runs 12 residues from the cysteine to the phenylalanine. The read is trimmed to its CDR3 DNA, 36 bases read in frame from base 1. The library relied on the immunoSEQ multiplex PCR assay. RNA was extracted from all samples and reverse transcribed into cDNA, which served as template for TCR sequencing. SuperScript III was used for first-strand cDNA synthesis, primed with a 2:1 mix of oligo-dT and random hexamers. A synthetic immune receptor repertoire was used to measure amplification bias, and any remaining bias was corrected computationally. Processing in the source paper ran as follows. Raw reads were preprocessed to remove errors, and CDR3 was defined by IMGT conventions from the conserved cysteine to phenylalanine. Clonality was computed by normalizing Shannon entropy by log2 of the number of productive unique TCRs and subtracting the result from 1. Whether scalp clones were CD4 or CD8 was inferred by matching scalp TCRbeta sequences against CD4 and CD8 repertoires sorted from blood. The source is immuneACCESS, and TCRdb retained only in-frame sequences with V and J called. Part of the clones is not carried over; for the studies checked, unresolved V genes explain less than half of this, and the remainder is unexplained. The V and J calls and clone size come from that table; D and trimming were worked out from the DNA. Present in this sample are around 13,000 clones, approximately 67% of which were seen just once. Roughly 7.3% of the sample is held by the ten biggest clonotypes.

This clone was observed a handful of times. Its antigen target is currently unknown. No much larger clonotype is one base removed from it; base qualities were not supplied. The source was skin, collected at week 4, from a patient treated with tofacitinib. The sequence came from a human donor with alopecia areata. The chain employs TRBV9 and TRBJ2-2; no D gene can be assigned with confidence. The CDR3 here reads CASSVDTGELFF. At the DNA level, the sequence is TGTGCCAGCAGCGTAGACACCGGGGAGCTGTTTTTT.